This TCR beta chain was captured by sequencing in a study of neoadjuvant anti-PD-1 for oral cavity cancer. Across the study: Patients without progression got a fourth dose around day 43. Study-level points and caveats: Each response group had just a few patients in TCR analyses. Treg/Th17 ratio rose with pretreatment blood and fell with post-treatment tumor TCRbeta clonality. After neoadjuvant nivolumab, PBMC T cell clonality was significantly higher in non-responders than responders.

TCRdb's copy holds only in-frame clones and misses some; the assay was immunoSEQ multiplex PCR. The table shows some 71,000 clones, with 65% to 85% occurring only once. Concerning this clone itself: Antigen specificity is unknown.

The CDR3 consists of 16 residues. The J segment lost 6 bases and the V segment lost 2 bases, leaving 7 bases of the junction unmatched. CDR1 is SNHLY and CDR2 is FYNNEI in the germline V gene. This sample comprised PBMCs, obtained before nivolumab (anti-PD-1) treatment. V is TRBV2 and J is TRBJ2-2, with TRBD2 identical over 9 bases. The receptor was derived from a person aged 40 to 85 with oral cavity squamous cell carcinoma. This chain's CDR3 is CASSERAGGPAGELFF. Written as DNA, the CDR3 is TGTGCCAGCAGTGAAAGGGCGGGAGGGCCGGCCGGGGAGCTGTTTTTT. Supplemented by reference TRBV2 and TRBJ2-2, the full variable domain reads EPEVTQTPSHQVTQMGQEVILRCVPISNHLYFYWYRQILGQKVEFLVSFYNNEISEKSEIFDDQFSVERPDGSNFTLKIRSTKLEDSAMYFCASSERAGGPAGELFFGEGSRLTVL.